What follows describes a single T cell receptor beta chain. These data come from a study of cytotoxic CD8 clonotypes in ibrutinib-treated CLL. Study-wide context: Complete response was seen in 2 patients and partial in some 24; approximately 12 progressed and 14 stayed remitted after a median approximately 70 months.

Libraries were prepared by immunoSEQ multiplex PCR; TCRdb keeps only in-frame clonotypes and omits some of them. The sample shows some 300,000 clones, about 80% of them seen only once. The material was PBMCs, obtained before ibrutinib treatment. The source is a human donor with chronic lymphocytic leukemia.

CDR3 nucleotides: TGTGCCAGCAGCTTGGGACTAGCGGGAGGGCCAGGGGAGACCCAGTACTTC. This sequence encodes CASSLGLAGGPGETQYF. This chain links TRBV5-6 with TRBJ2-5; TRBD2 matches at 14 bases. After removal of 0 bases from V and 5 bases from J, the junction contained 6 bases not matched to a gene. Looked up from germline, CDR1 is SGHDT and CDR2 is YYEEEE. The CDR3 runs to 17 residues. The full variable domain, completed using reference TRBV5-6 and TRBJ2-5, is DAGVTQSPTHLIKTRGQQVTLRCSPKSGHDTVSWYQQALGQGPQFIFQYYEEEERQRGNFPDRFSGHQFPNYSSELNVNALLLGDSALYLCASSLGLAGGPGETQYFGPGTRLLVL.